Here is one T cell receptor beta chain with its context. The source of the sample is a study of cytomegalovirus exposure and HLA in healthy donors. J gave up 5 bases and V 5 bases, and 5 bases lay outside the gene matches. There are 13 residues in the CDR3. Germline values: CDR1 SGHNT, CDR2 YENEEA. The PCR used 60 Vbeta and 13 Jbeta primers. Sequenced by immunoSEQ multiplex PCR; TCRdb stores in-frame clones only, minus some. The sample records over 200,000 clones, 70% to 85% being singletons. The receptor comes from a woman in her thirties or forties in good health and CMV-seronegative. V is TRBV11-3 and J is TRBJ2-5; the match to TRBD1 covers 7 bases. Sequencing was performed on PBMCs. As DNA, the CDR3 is TGTGCCAGCAGCGACAGGGAGATGGAGACCCAGTACTTC. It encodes CASSDREMETQYF.